The 29 T cell receptor beta chains reported below all come from one sample, sequenced in a study of T cells in Graves' hyperthyroidism and ophthalmopathy. Researchers amplified the TCR beta CDR3 regions from RNA transcripts. The TCR CDR3 first-round RT-PCR relied on the HTBI primer set. From the multiplex PCR reads, TCRdb called clonotypes with MiXCR, one entry per CDR3 protein. The repertoire holds about 840,000 distinct CDR3 sequences, with around 39% as singletons. Sequences were obtained from blood. The source is a man younger than 30 with Graves' hyperthyroidism.

This clonotype has ten or more counts. The rearrangement links TRBV7-2 to TRBJ2-2, with D possibly being TRBD1 (5 bases). The CDR3 spans 14 residues. Per germline, CDR1 SGHTA and CDR2 FQGNSA. The V end lost 1 base, the J end lost 5 bases, and 8 bases lay between the germline ends. The CDR3 reads CASSLVQGTGELFF. The CDR3 DNA follows: TGTGCCAGCAGCTTAGTGCAGGGAACCGGGGAGCTGTTTTTT.

This chain joins TRBV10-3 and TRBJ2-7; tentative D call: TRBD2 (7 bases). Germline-derived CDR1 and CDR2 are ENHRY and SYGVKD. The ends were cut back, 5 bases at V and 6 bases at J, with 26 bases in the middle. This CDR3 contains 17 residues. CDR3 DNA sequence: TGTGCCATCAGTCAGGGGAACACCGGGACTAAGGGTGTCGAGCAGTACTTC. Translated: CAISQGNTGTKGVEQYF.

There are many counts of this clonotype. The chain has TRBV10-2 and TRBJ2-2; possibly TRBD1 for D (6 bases). Per the germline V gene, CDR1 is WSHSY and CDR2 is SAAADI. V gave up 4 bases and J gave up 5 bases, with 14 bases separating them. CDR3 size: 15 residues. CDR3 region: CASSATGQVTGELFF. The CDR3 nucleotides are TGCGCCAGCAGTGCGACGGGACAAGTAACCGGGGAGCTGTTTTTT.

With respect to this clonotype: A much larger clone lies a single base off, so this may be a read error. The chain couples TRBV19 to TRBJ1-6; D might be TRBD1 (6 bases). Germline V CDR1 and CDR2: LNHDA, SQIVND (reference sequence). The CDR3 totals 14 residues. Trimming pared 7 bases from V and 6 bases from J, leaving 13 bases between. The CDR3 DNA follows: TGTGCCAGTACATTGGGACAAGTTAATTCACCCCTCCACTTT. This sequence encodes CASTLGQVNSPLHF.

The chain uses TRBV29-1 and TRBJ1-1; D is uncertain. Looked up from germline, CDR1 is SQVTM and CDR2 is ANQGSEA. The V end was cut by 7 bases, the J end by 7 bases, with 13 bases between. The CDR3 extends over 11 amino acids. CDR3 sequence reads: CSGLFGGEAFF. For the CDR3, the DNA is TGCAGCGGCCTTTTTGGAGGTGAAGCTTTCTTT.

The V gene is TRBV20-1, the J gene TRBJ2-7; 8 bases are a match to TRBD1. The CDR3 runs 16 residues. Per the germline V gene, CDR1 is DFQATT and CDR2 is SNEGSKA (reference sequence). J gave up 0 bases and V 3 bases, and 10 bases lay outside the gene matches. CDR3 in amino acids: CSASGGQGGNSYEQYF. CDR3 coding DNA: TGCAGTGCTAGCGGTGGACAGGGCGGTAACTCCTACGAGCAGTACTTC.

Details on this clonotype: It may be a read error: a sequence one base away is much more abundant. This chain joins TRBV10-3 and TRBJ1-1; perhaps TRBD1 as D (5 bases). The CDR3 runs 13 residues. The ends were cut back, 10 bases at V and 0 bases at J, with 12 bases in the middle. Germline V gives CDR1 ENHRY, CDR2 SYGVKD. The CDR3 protein is CASHRQMNTEAFF. For the CDR3, the DNA is TGTGCCAGCCACAGACAGATGAACACTGAAGCTTTCTTT.

This clonotype was counted once. This chain joins TRBV29-1 and TRBJ1-1, with D hard to call. The CDR3 is 14 amino acids. The germline CDR1 and CDR2 sequences are SQVTM and ANQGSEA. CDR3 sequence reads: CSVNSLAVNTEAFF. CDR3 DNA: TGCAGTGTTAACTCCCTGGCGGTGAACACTGAAGCTTTCTTT.

CDR3 bases: TGTGCCAGCAGTAGGGGCGATAATGAAAAACTGTTTTTT. It codes for CASSRGDNEKLFF. This chain uses TRBV6-6 with TRBJ1-4, with D maybe TRBD1 (5 bases). The ends were cut back, 5 bases at V and 4 bases at J, with 8 bases in the middle. CDR1 is MNHNY, CDR2 SVGAGI, per germline (reference sequence). The CDR3 extends over 13 amino acids.

Ten or more counts support this clonotype. The chain has TRBV29-1 and TRBJ1-1; tentative D call: TRBD1 (6 bases). The CDR3 contains 14 residues. V was shortened by 1 base and J by 1 base, with 10 bases between the two germline ends. Looked up from germline, CDR1 is SQVTM and CDR2 is ANQGSEA. The CDR3 nucleotides read TGCAGCGTTGAAGTTAGGGGACAGAACACTGAAGCTTTCTTT. It encodes CSVEVRGQNTEAFF.

This clonotype was seen a few times. V gene TRBV20-1 combines with J gene TRBJ1-5; D possibly corresponds to TRBD1 (5 bases). Germline V gives CDR1 DFQATT, CDR2 SNEGSKA (reference sequence). The CDR3 loop spans 15 amino acids. V was pared by 5 bases and J by 0 bases, with 14 bases between. The CDR3 loop reads CSALRDSNSNQPQHF. The DNA for the CDR3 is TGCAGTGCTCTCCGGGACTCGAATAGCAATCAGCCCCAGCATTTT.

A remark on this clonotype: Germline and junction disagree at one end, which may indicate a read error. The chain carries TRBV5-1 and TRBJ1-1; TRBD1 agrees at 7 bases. This CDR3 is built from 14 residues. Germline CDR1 SGHRS, CDR2 YFSETQ. CDR3 sequence: CASSEGTVNTQAFF. CDR3 sequence (DNA): TGCGCCAGCAGCGAAGGGACAGTGAACACTCAAGCTTTCTTT.

The J gene is TRBJ2-5, the V gene TRBV7-9; 12 bases map to TRBD2. Germline CDR1 reads SEHNR; CDR2 reads FQNEAQ (reference sequence). This CDR3 spans 16 amino acids. J lost 4 bases, V lost 5 bases, and 8 bases had no gene match. DNA of the CDR3: TGTGCCAGCAGCAGTCGACTAGCGGGAGTAGTAGAGACCCAGTACTTC. Translated, it gives CASSSRLAGVVETQYF.

The V gene is TRBV2, the J gene TRBJ2-7; possibly TRBD2 for D (5 bases). From germline, CDR1 is SNHLY and CDR2 FYNNEI. V was trimmed by 3 bases and J by 5 bases, leaving 11 bases between them. The CDR3 has 13 amino acids. CDR3 sequence: CASSDREWDEQYF. The CDR3 region has the DNA TGTGCCAGCAGTGATAGGGAGTGGGACGAGCAGTACTTC.

Notes on this clonotype: A read error is possible here, since a much larger clone lies one base away. The chain joins TRBV7-2 to TRBJ2-7; TRBD1 matches at 7 bases. Germline V CDR1 and CDR2: SGHTA, FQGNSA. The V segment lost 5 bases and the J segment 3 bases; nucleotides outside the gene matches: 7. The CDR3 runs to 14 residues. CDR3 region: CASSTGQTYYEQYF. In DNA, the CDR3 is TGTGCCAGCAGCACGGGACAGACGTACTACGAGCAGTACTTC. Using reference TRBV7-2 and TRBJ2-7 for the parts outside the CDR3, the full variable domain is GAGVSQSPSNKVTEKGKDVELRCDPISGHTALYWYRQSLGQGLEFLIYFQGNSAPDKSGLPSDRFSAERTGGSVSTLTIQRTQQEDSAVYLCASSTGQTYYEQYFGPGTRLTVT.

Only a few counts were recorded for this clonotype. This chain uses TRBV5-1 with TRBJ1-2; D is perhaps TRBD1 (5 bases). There are 14 residues in the CDR3. Trimming shortened V by 3 bases and J by 8 bases, and 17 bases separated the two germline ends. Germline CDR1 reads SGHRS; CDR2 reads YFSETQ. CDR3 sequence reads: CASSSQGAGRGYTF. In DNA form, the CDR3 reads TGCGCCAGCAGCTCCCAAGGTGCAGGGAGGGGCTACACCTTC.

The CDR3 DNA reads as TGTGCCAGCTCACCAAGGCATCAACAGCCCCAGCATTTT. The encoded protein is CASSPRHQQPQHF. V usage is TRBV9 and J usage is TRBJ1-5; D uncertain. CDR1 SGDLS and CDR2 YYNGEE come from the germline V gene. The CDR3 sequence is 13 residues long. The germline V and J ends were trimmed by 7 bases and 7 bases, with 15 bases remaining between them.

This clonotype has a count of ten or more. The chain employs TRBV5-1 and TRBJ2-5; D ambiguous. CDR1 is SGHRS and CDR2 is YFSETQ in the germline V gene. The CDR3 spans 15 residues. The V gene lost 4 bases and the J gene lost 0 bases, with 13 bases spanning the gap. For the CDR3, the DNA is TGCGCCAGCAGCCTACCGTCAGCCTACCAAGAGACCCAGTACTTC. Protein sequence: CASSLPSAYQETQYF.

This clonotype was observed many times. V usage is TRBV20-1 and J usage is TRBJ2-7, with 7 positions matching TRBD1. The germline gives CDR1 DFQATT, CDR2 SNEGSKA (reference sequence). The V segment lost 6 bases and the J segment 3 bases; nucleotides outside the gene matches: 8. The CDR3 contains 13 residues. In DNA, the CDR3 is TGCAGTGCCACGGGACAGCGCTACTACGAGCAGTACTTC. Its protein is CSATGQRYYEQYF.

V is TRBV6-5 and J is TRBJ2-7; D is possibly TRBD1 (5 bases). Germline assignment: CDR1 MNHEY and CDR2 SVGAGI. Between the trimmed V and J ends, which lost 7 bases and 3 bases, there was a span of 13 bases. The CDR3 is 13 residues long. CDR3 nucleotide sequence: TGTGCCAGCAATACAGGTGCCGGCTACGAGCAGTACTTC. Translation: CASNTGAGYEQYF.

In its sample, this clonotype was seen a few times. CDR3 DNA sequence: TGTGCCAGCAGCGTTTACATGAACACTGAAGCTTTCTTT. The encoded protein is CASSVYMNTEAFF. The chain uses TRBV6-1 and TRBJ1-1; no firm D call. The CDR3 has 13 residues. V dropped 6 bases and J dropped 0 bases, with 8 bases sitting between them. In germline, CDR1 is MNHNS, CDR2 SASEGT.

The CDR3 DNA reads as TGTGCCAGCACCCGCCGGGTCGTAACTGAAGCTTTCTTT. It codes for CASTRRVVTEAFF. The chain has TRBV6-6 and TRBJ1-1; D gene unclear. The V gene's germline CDR1 is MNHNY and CDR2 SVGAGI (reference sequence). CDR3 length: 13 amino acids. V was shortened by 7 bases and J by 5 bases, with 14 bases between the two germline ends.

Ten or more counts support this clonotype. This chain connects TRBV7-2 to TRBJ1-2, with D unclear. This CDR3 has 13 residues. CDR1 is SGHTA and CDR2 is FQGNSA in the germline V gene. V was shortened by 4 bases and J by 5 bases, with 11 bases between the two germline ends. The CDR3 here is CASSSSPEYGYTF. CDR3 nucleotides: TGTGCCAGCAGCTCATCGCCGGAATATGGCTACACCTTC.

This clonotype has just a few counts. A read error may account for a junction end that differs from germline. V usage is TRBV5-3 and J usage is TRBJ2-2; D not certain. TRBV5-3 is annotated as an ORF whose role is uncertain. CDR3 size: 16 residues. The CDR3 loop reads CASSLAWSSYTGELFF. CDR3 nucleotides: TGTGCCAGCAGCTTGGCCTGGAGCTCGTACACCGGGGAGCTGTTTTTT.

J is TRBJ1-5 and V is TRBV10-3; TRBD1 matches at 8 bases. The CDR3 has 12 amino acids. Trimming took 10 bases from V and 9 from J; bases not matched to a gene: 8. Germline CDR1 is ENHRY and CDR2 is SYGVKD. CDR3 residues: CATWTGIGPQHF. The DNA for the CDR3 is TGTGCCACCTGGACAGGGATTGGGCCCCAGCATTTT.

The gene calls are TRBV29-1 and TRBJ1-1; 7 nucleotides match TRBD1. The CDR3 runs to 15 residues. Losses at the gene ends were 6 bases for V and 1 base for J; bases not matched to a gene: 11. Looked up from germline, CDR1 is SQVTM and CDR2 is ANQGSEA. CDR3 residues: CSVGGEGDRNTEAFF. The CDR3 DNA reads TGCAGCGTCGGCGGGGAGGGGGACAGGAACACTGAAGCTTTCTTT.

There are many counts of this clonotype. The DNA of the CDR3 is TGCAGCGTTGAAGATCGGCTGACACCTGGAAACACCATATATTTT. Amino acids: CSVEDRLTPGNTIYF. The chain is built from TRBV29-1 and TRBJ1-3; D remains unclear. Per germline, CDR1 SQVTM and CDR2 ANQGSEA. The V end was cut by 0 bases, the J end by 2 bases, with 11 bases between. The CDR3 extends over 15 amino acids.

This clonotype was observed many times. This rearrangement joins TRBV29-1 to TRBJ1-1; 8 bases are shared with TRBD1. The V gene's germline CDR1 is SQVTM and CDR2 ANQGSEA. Trimming removed 4 bases from V and 6 bases from J; junction bases left unmatched: 1. CDR3 length: 11 residues. The CDR3 coding sequence is TGCAGCGTTGGACAGGGGCCTGAAGCTTTCTTT. It translates to CSVGQGPEAFF.

The rearrangement uses TRBV29-1 and TRBJ1-5, with D tentatively TRBD1 (6 bases). CDR1 is SQVTM and CDR2 is ANQGSEA in the germline V gene. The CDR3 sequence is 11 residues long. Trimming removed 7 bases at V and 6 bases at J, with 10 bases between. Written as DNA, the CDR3 is TGCAGCGGGGGGGCGAGTCAGCCCCAGCATTTT. Translated: CSGGASQPQHF.